These 27 T cell receptor beta chains were all obtained from the same sample, sequenced in a study of blood T cell repertoires in COVID-19. Produced via immunoSEQ multiplex PCR; TCRdb's table is partial and in-frame only. This sample has around 260,000 clones, with around 80% found just once. The material sequenced was PBMCs or T cells enriched from blood (not recorded which). The receptors shown here come from a man between 25 and 39 years old with acute COVID-19.

The chain has TRBV3-1 (or the pseudogene TRBV3-2) and TRBJ1-1, with D perhaps TRBD1 (6 bases). Trimming left V 6 bases short and J 5 bases short, with 13 bases between. Germline CDR1 reads LGHDT; CDR2 reads YNNKEL (reference sequence). The CDR3 spans 13 residues. CDR3 region: CASRIRGGTEAFF. The CDR3 bases are TGTGCCAGCAGGATCAGGGGCGGGACTGAAGCTTTCTTT.

This chain uses TRBV7-9 with TRBJ2-1, with 13 bases that match TRBD2. This CDR3 is built from 18 residues. Trimming took 6 bases from V and 1 from J; bases not matched to a gene: 9. Germline CDR1 and CDR2: SEHNR and FQNEAQ (reference sequence). The CDR3 sequence is CASSRTSGGAGSYNEQFF. The CDR3 DNA reads TGTGCCAGCAGTCGCACTAGCGGGGGGGCCGGGTCCTACAATGAGCAGTTCTTC. Complete variable domain (other parts from reference TRBV7-9 and TRBJ2-1): DTGVSQNPRHKITKRGQNVTFRCDPISEHNRLYWYRQTLGQGPEFLTYFQNEAQLEKSRLLSDRFSAERPKGSFSTLEIQRTEQGDSAMYLCASSRTSGGAGSYNEQFFGPGTRLTVL.

The rearrangement uses TRBV11-2 and TRBJ1-1; D gene ambiguous. The CDR3 runs 15 residues. V dropped 1 base and J dropped 2 bases, with 11 bases sitting between them. Germline V gives CDR1 SGHAT, CDR2 FQNNGV. Written as DNA, the CDR3 is TGTGCCAGCAGCTTAGCTCTAGGTAAAAACACTGAAGCTTTCTTT. It specifies CASSLALGKNTEAFF.

The genes are TRBV5-6 and TRBJ1-4, with D hard to call. The CDR3 length is 17 residues. Germline V gene data show CDR1 as SGHDT and CDR2 as YYEEEE. Trimming pared 0 bases from V and 3 bases from J, leaving 15 bases between. CDR3 sequence (DNA): TGTGCCAGCAGCTTGGGTGGTGCCCCGGCGGCTAATGAAAAACTGTTTTTT. This translates into CASSLGGAPAANEKLFF.

The chain combines TRBV7-8 with TRBJ2-1, with 16 bases matching TRBD2. This CDR3 is 20 amino acids long. CDR1 is SGHVS, CDR2 FQNEAQ, per germline. V shed 4 bases and J 7 bases; nucleotides not matched to a gene: 16. CDR3 residues: CASSSPRRGLAGGPRNEQFF. DNA of the CDR3: TGTGCCAGCAGCTCCCCCCGTAGGGGACTAGCGGGAGGGCCAAGGAATGAGCAGTTCTTC.

V is TRBV7-8 and J is TRBJ1-1; no reliable D call. The length of the CDR3 is 14 residues. Trimming removed 1 base from V and 4 bases from J, with 10 bases in between. Germline V gene sequence: CDR1 SGHVS, CDR2 FQNEAQ. The DNA of the CDR3 is TGTGCCAGCAGCTTAGGGGTTAGGAGCACTGAAGCTTTCTTT. Translating gives CASSLGVRSTEAFF.

The chain combines TRBV6-5 with TRBJ2-3, with TRBD2 as a possible D gene (6 bases). Trimming shortened V by 7 bases and J by 8 bases, and 22 bases separated the two germline ends. From germline, CDR1 is MNHEY and CDR2 SVGAGI. The CDR3 sequence is 15 residues long. The CDR3 nucleotides are TGTGCCAGCACTCTAACTAGCTCCCCCAGAGCTACGCAGTATTTT. Amino acid sequence: CASTLTSSPRATQYF.

This clone was observed a handful of times. The chain joins TRBV7-9 to TRBJ2-1, with 7 bases fitting TRBD2. Germline CDR1 SEHNR, CDR2 FQNEAQ (reference sequence). The J segment lost 11 bases and the V segment lost 1 base, leaving 8 bases of the junction unmatched. This CDR3 is built from 14 residues. The CDR3 nucleotides are TGTGCCAGCAGCTTAGGGCTAGCGGAGGGCCAGCAGTTCTTC. Translated, it gives CASSLGLAEGQQFF.

This clone occurred a few times. The genes are TRBV27 and TRBJ1-6, with 9 bases aligning to TRBD1. The germline V gene has CDR1 MNHEY and CDR2 SMNVEV (reference sequence). V lost 0 bases to trimming and J lost 10 bases; unmatched junction nucleotides: 7. The CDR3 loop spans 16 amino acids. CDR3 region: CASSLSNRGQASPLHF. The CDR3 nucleotides read TGTGCCAGCAGTTTATCGAACAGGGGGCAGGCATCACCCCTCCACTTT.

This chain links TRBV27 with TRBJ1-5, with D possibly TRBD1 on 5 matching bases. Between the trimmed V and J ends, which lost 4 bases and 6 bases, there was a span of 10 bases. Germline CDR1 is MNHEY and CDR2 is SMNVEV (reference sequence). This CDR3 contains 13 residues. For the CDR3, the DNA is TGTGCCAGCAGTTCGGGGGGTGGTCAGCCCCAGCATTTT. Translated: CASSSGGGQPQHF.

The table lists this clone with a count of one. Here the CDR3 DNA reads TGTGCCAGCAGCCAGCTGACAGGGCTAAGCACAGATACGCAGTATTTT. Its protein is CASSQLTGLSTDTQYF. This chain joins TRBV14 and TRBJ2-3, with TRBD1 matching over 7 bases. There are 16 residues in the CDR3. Trimming cost V 3 bases and J 0 bases; bases outside gene matches: 6. CDR1 is SGHDN and CDR2 is FVKESK in the germline V gene. Full variable domain (rest looked up from reference TRBV14 and TRBJ2-3): EAGVTQFPSHSVIEKGQTVTLRCDPISGHDNLYWYRRVMGKEIKFLLHFVKESKQDESGMPNNRFLAERTGGTYSTLKVQPAELEDSGVYFCASSQLTGLSTDTQYFGPGTRLTVL.

This sequence joins TRBV5-1 and TRBJ2-5, with D maybe TRBD2 (6 bases). Germline-derived CDR1 and CDR2 are SGHRS and YFSETQ. This CDR3 comprises 15 residues. Trimming pared 4 bases from V and 2 bases from J, leaving 15 bases between. The CDR3: CASSTPAGKQETQYF. CDR3 bases: TGCGCCAGCAGCACCCCCGCGGGGAAACAAGAGACCCAGTACTTC.

V usage is TRBV6-4 and J usage is TRBJ2-2, with D possibly matching TRBD2 (5 bases). This CDR3 has 14 amino acids. Trimming left V 5 bases short and J 2 bases short, with 9 bases between. Germline V gives CDR1 MRHNA, CDR2 SNTAGT. For the CDR3, the DNA is TGTGCCAGCAGTAGGACTCATAACACCGGGGAGCTGTTTTTT. This translates into CASSRTHNTGELFF.

The V call is TRBV18, the J call TRBJ2-1; TRBD2 matches 7 bases. Per the germline V gene, CDR1 is KGHSH and CDR2 is LQKENI. V dropped 8 bases and J dropped 8; count of bases not matched to a gene: 15. This CDR3 is 15 amino acids long. The CDR3 DNA reads as TGTGCCAGCACCCGGGAAGGCGGGGGAACCCATGAGCAGTTCTTC. Translating gives CASTREGGGTHEQFF.

In nucleotides, the CDR3 is TGTGCCAGCAGCTTGGCCGCCGGGTATCACGGCGAAGCTTTCTTT. It specifies CASSLAAGYHGEAFF. This chain connects TRBV5-5 to TRBJ1-1; no clear D. The CDR3 loop spans 15 amino acids. Germline CDR1 and CDR2: SGHKS and YYEKEE (reference sequence). V was cut by 0 bases and J by 8 bases, with 17 bases left in between.

The V call is TRBV3-1 (or the pseudogene TRBV3-2), the J call TRBJ1-4; 10 bases agree with TRBD1. J was trimmed by 7 bases and V by 0 bases; bases with no gene match: 8. CDR1 is LGHDT and CDR2 is YNNKEL in the germline V gene (reference sequence). The CDR3 loop spans 17 amino acids. CDR3 in DNA: TGTGCCAGCAGCCAAGATGTGGGGACAGGGGTTGGTGAAAAACTGTTTTTT. This translates into CASSQDVGTGVGEKLFF.

This clone was recorded only once. This chain joins TRBV24-1 and TRBJ2-3; 7 bases are a match to TRBD2. Germline V gene lookup returns CDR1 KGHDR and CDR2 SFDVKD. V trimming: 4 bases; J trimming: 2 bases; junction bases outside the gene matches: 5. The CDR3 extends over 15 amino acids. The CDR3 bases are TGTGCCACCAGTGACAACGGGAGGCTCACAGATACGCAGTATTTT. Amino acids: CATSDNGRLTDTQYF.

V and J are TRBV4-2 and TRBJ2-5; D gene ambiguous. V dropped 0 bases and J dropped 5 bases, with 13 bases sitting between them. The CDR3 spans 15 residues. Germline CDR1 reads LGHNA; CDR2 reads YNFKEQ. The chain's CDR3 is CASSQDDVSSETQYF. The CDR3 DNA sequence: TGTGCCAGCAGCCAAGATGACGTTAGCTCGGAGACCCAGTACTTC.

The chain employs TRBV2 and TRBJ2-7; 7 bases line up with TRBD1. This CDR3 has 14 amino acids. The junction had 10 bases not matched to a gene; V was cut back by 9 bases and J by 2 bases. CDR1 and CDR2 from the germline V gene are SNHLY and FYNNEI. Written as DNA, the CDR3 is TGTGCCAGTAAAGCCGGGACAGTAGCCTACGAGCAGTACGTC. Protein: CASKAGTVAYEQYV.

V and J are TRBV7-6 and TRBJ2-1; 13 positions agree with TRBD2. CDR1 and CDR2 (germline): SGHVS, FNYEAQ. The J segment lost 8 bases and the V segment lost 2 bases, leaving 3 bases of the junction unmatched. There are 15 residues in the CDR3. The CDR3: CASSLTSGGAYEQFF. The CDR3 DNA follows: TGTGCCAGCAGCTTAACTAGCGGGGGGGCCTATGAGCAGTTCTTC.

At least ten counts were recorded for this clone. CDR3 nucleotides: TGTGCCAGCAGTGATGGGGGCTCGGGCAATCAGCCCCAGCATTTT. Protein product: CASSDGGSGNQPQHF. The genes are TRBV2 and TRBJ1-5, with a weak D call TRBD1 (6 bases). The CDR3 runs 15 residues. The V end was cut by 3 bases, the J end by 2 bases, with 11 bases between. CDR1 and CDR2 (germline): SNHLY, FYNNEI. The full variable domain, completed using reference TRBV2 and TRBJ1-5, is EPEVTQTPSHQVTQMGQEVILRCVPISNHLYFYWYRQILGQKVEFLVSFYNNEISEKSEIFDDQFSVERPDGSNFTLKIRSTKLEDSAMYFCASSDGGSGNQPQHFGDGTRLSIL.

V gene TRBV5-5 combines with J gene TRBJ2-5; 12 nucleotides match TRBD1. Germline V gene lookup returns CDR1 SGHKS and CDR2 YYEKEE (reference sequence). After removal of 4 bases from V and 7 bases from J, the junction contained 5 bases not matched to a gene. This CDR3 is 14 amino acids long. The CDR3 spells CASSPGQGARTQYF. DNA for the CDR3: TGTGCCAGCAGCCCGGGACAGGGGGCTCGGACCCAGTACTTC.

The chain employs TRBV5-1 and TRBJ2-5, with a tentative D call TRBD2 (6 bases). Germline V gives CDR1 SGHRS, CDR2 YFSETQ. This CDR3 is built from 15 residues. Trimming removed 0 bases from V and 4 bases from J, with 13 bases in between. CDR3 nucleotide sequence: TGCGCCAGCAGCTTGGGACTAGATGGAGGAGAGACCCAGTACTTC. Its protein product is CASSLGLDGGETQYF.

Concerning this clone: One end of the junction is discordant with germline, which a read error may explain. The V call is TRBV28, the J call TRBJ1-4; D is undetermined. The CDR3 length is 13 residues. Germline CDR1 MDHEN, CDR2 SYDVKM. As DNA, the CDR3 is TGTGCCAGCAGCGTCGAAGCTAGGAGGAGTTTTAGTTTT. As protein: CASSVEARRSFSF.

The chain recombines TRBV11-3 with TRBJ2-3; 8 nucleotides line up with TRBD2. Germline-derived CDR1 and CDR2 are SGHNT and YENEEA. CDR3 length: 16 amino acids. The junction had 11 bases not matched to a gene; V was cut back by 3 bases and J by 6 bases. CDR3 nucleotide sequence: TGTGCCAGCAGCTTGAACACCGGGGGGGCCGTGGATACGCAGTATTTT. It specifies CASSLNTGGAVDTQYF.

The rearrangement joins TRBV6-5 to TRBJ1-6; D possibly corresponds to TRBD1 (6 bases). V gave up 6 bases and J gave up 7 bases, with 10 bases separating them. CDR3 length equals 13 residues. Germline V gene sequence: CDR1 MNHEY, CDR2 SVGAGI. The CDR3 region is CASSQGLNSPLHF. CDR3 DNA sequence: TGTGCCAGCAGCCAGGGGTTGAATTCACCCCTCCACTTT.

V usage is TRBV9 and J usage is TRBJ1-2, with D perhaps matching TRBD1 (6 bases). The CDR3 length is 13 residues. Germline CDR1 is SGDLS and CDR2 is YYNGEE. Trimming removed 2 bases from V and 2 bases from J, with 7 bases in between. Here the CDR3 reads CASSVQGNYGYTF. The CDR3 coding sequence is TGTGCCAGCAGCGTTCAGGGGAACTATGGCTACACCTTC.